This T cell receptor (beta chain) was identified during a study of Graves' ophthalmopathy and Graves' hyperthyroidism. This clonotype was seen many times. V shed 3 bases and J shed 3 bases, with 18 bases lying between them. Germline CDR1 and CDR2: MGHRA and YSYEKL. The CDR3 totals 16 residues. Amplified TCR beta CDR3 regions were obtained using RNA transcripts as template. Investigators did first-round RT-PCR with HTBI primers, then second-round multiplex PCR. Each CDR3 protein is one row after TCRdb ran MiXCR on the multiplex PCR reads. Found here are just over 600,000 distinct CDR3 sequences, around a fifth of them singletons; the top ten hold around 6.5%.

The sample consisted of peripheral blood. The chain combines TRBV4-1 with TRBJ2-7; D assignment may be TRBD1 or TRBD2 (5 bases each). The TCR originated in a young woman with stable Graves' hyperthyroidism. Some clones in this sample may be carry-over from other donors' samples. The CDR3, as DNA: TGCGCCAGCAGCCAGCCTGACATAGGGACGAGCTACGAGCAGTACTTC. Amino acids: CASSQPDIGTSYEQYF.